The T cell receptor beta chain described here comes from a study of blood T cell repertoires in COVID-19. Source study methods: Researchers report that nucleated cell counts were estimated from reference gene primer amplification. Measured with immunoSEQ multiplex PCR; TCRdb has only the in-frame clones, and not every one. V and J calls plus clone size are reproduced from that table; the DNA served to infer D and trimming. The sample shows over 120,000 clones, about four fifths of them seen only once. Germline V gives CDR1 MDHEN, CDR2 SYDVKM. V shed 2 bases and J shed 5 bases, with 13 bases lying between them. The CDR3 totals 15 residues. Recruited during active infection, patients (from Seattle) were subsequently followed longitudinally.

This clonotype was sampled from a woman in her 70s with COVID-19, enrolled during active disease. Sequencing input: peripheral blood. The rearrangement uses TRBV28 and TRBJ2-1; possibly TRBD2 for D (6 bases). CDR3 loop: CASSLDGGINNEQFF. CDR3 DNA sequence: TGTGCCAGCAGTTTAGACGGGGGAATAAACAATGAGCAGTTCTTC.